Sequencing of this T cell receptor beta chain was carried out in a study of cytomegalovirus exposure and HLA in healthy donors. With regard to this clone: As yet, its antigen is unknown.

PCR employed 60 Vbeta and 13 Jbeta primers. The assay was immunoSEQ multiplex PCR, and TCRdb's table has in-frame clones only and misses some. This sample has about 140,000 clones; 70% to 85% occur once, and the top ten carry around 8.8%. General study findings and limits: Earlier analysis yielded a pattern in which most TCR beta V segments were productive about 87% or about 30% of the time.

The specimen was PBMCs. This clonotype was obtained from a woman aged 55-70 years in good health and CMV-seropositive.

This CDR3 reads CASGDGTVGGGELFF. CDR3 DNA: TGTGCTAGTGGTGACGGGACAGTAGGAGGCGGGGAGCTGTTTTTT. V gene TRBV12-5 combines with J gene TRBJ2-2; 7 positions match TRBD1. The CDR3 runs 15 residues. V shed 5 bases and J 7 bases; nucleotides not matched to a gene: 10. Germline lookup yields CDR1 LGHNT and CDR2 FRNRAP.